These T cell receptor beta chains were read from a single sample in a study of T cell responses to AZD1222 COVID-19 vaccine. Libraries were prepared by immunoSEQ multiplex PCR; TCRdb keeps only in-frame clonotypes and omits some of them. The sample records some 140,000 clones, roughly nine tenths being singletons. This specimen consisted of peripheral blood, obtained on day 0 of AZD1222 vaccination. The origin of the receptors is an adult in good health. CDR3s include the opening cysteine and the closing phenylalanine or tryptophan. D genes are given only for firm matches. Expanded clones are given a class, and other clones once, few, many or no size at all.

>TRBJ2-2|NA|NA|TRBV7-9
CASSLAGTAHGELFF
TGTGCCAGCAGCTTAGCAGGGACGGCCCACGGGGAGCTGTTTTTT
>TRBJ2-2|NA|NA|TRBV10-3
CAITTSGAGNTGELFF
TGTGCCATCACCACGTCGGGGGCCGGAAACACCGGGGAGCTGTTTTTT
>TRBJ2-7|NA|TRBD1|TRBV5-1
CASSFGQGSNYEQYF
TGCGCCAGCAGCTTCGGACAGGGGTCGAACTACGAGCAGTACTTC
>TRBJ2-7|NA|TRBD2|TRBV5-1
CASTGLGEFPEQYF
TGCGCCAGCACGGGACTAGGCGAATTTCCCGAGCAGTACTTC
>TRBJ2-3|NA|NA|TRBV7-3
CASSYPVGFSSTDTQYF
TGTGCCAGCAGCTACCCCGTGGGGTTTTCTAGCACAGATACGCAGTATTTT
>TRBJ1-2|NA|NA|TRBV19
CATGTVGGYTF
TGTGCCACCGGGACCGTAGGCGGCTACACCTTC
>TRBJ1-4|few|NA|TRBV7-8
CASSALGLSSEKLFF
TGTGCCAGCAGCGCACTCGGGCTGTCTAGTGAAAAACTGTTTTTT
>TRBJ1-5|NA|NA|TRBV6-5
CASRGGLGNQPQHF
TGTGCCAGTCGGGGTGGGTTGGGAAATCAGCCCCAGCATTTT
>TRBJ1-4|NA|TRBD1|TRBV6-5
CASRKGAGNEKLFF
TGTGCCAGCAGGAAGGGGGCAGGTAATGAAAAACTGTTTTTT
>TRBJ2-5|once|TRBD2|TRBV7-7
CASSLDATSLETQYF
TGTGCTAGCAGCTTAGATGCGACTAGCCTTGAGACCCAGTACTTC
>TRBJ1-4|NA|NA|TRBV7-3
CASSSRVGPNEKLFF
TGTGCCAGCAGCTCCAGGGTTGGCCCTAATGAAAAACTGTTTTTT
>TRBJ2-7|NA|NA|TRBV15
CATSRAAGLPYEQYF
TGTGCCACCAGCAGAGCGGCAGGGTTACCCTACGAGCAGTACTTC
>TRBJ1-6|NA|NA|TRBV3-1/TRBV3-2
CASSQEGSPLHF
TGTGCCAGCAGCCAAGAAGGATCACCCCTCCACTTT
>TRBJ1-2|NA|NA|TRBV15
CATSRDRGGEANYGYTF
TGTGCCACCAGCAGAGATCGTGGCGGAGAAGCTAACTATGGCTACACCTTC
>TRBJ1-2|NA|TRBD1|TRBV25-1
CASSAGTGGYGYTF
TGTGCCAGCAGTGCCGGGACAGGGGGCTATGGCTACACCTTC
>TRBJ1-1|NA|NA|TRBV29-1
CSVAFGPNTEAFF
TGCAGCGTTGCTTTCGGGCCGAACACTGAAGCTTTCTTT
>TRBJ2-5|NA|NA|TRBV6-5
CASSYYGTTETQYF
TGTGCCAGCAGTTACTATGGGACAACGGAGACCCAGTACTTC